This entry lists 15 T cell receptor beta chains sequenced from one sample in a study of cytomegalovirus exposure and HLA in healthy donors. PCR used 60 Vbeta primers and 13 Jbeta primers. Clones were sequenced by immunoSEQ multiplex PCR, and TCRdb holds only the in-frame ones, with some missing. This table holds around 94,000 clones, around 57% found once. Input material: PBMCs. The receptors were gathered from a human donor in good health.

The rearrangement links TRBV6-5 to TRBJ2-2, with 9 bases lining up with TRBD2. Per the germline V gene, CDR1 is MNHEY and CDR2 is SVGAGI. The V gene end was trimmed by 2 bases and the J gene end by 1 base; junction bases not matched to a gene: 2. This CDR3 is built from 16 residues. The CDR3 sequence is CASSYEAGGNTGELFF. CDR3 DNA: TGTGCCAGCAGTTACGAAGCGGGGGGGAACACCGGGGAGCTGTTTTTT.

At least ten counts were recorded for this clone. This chain joins TRBV4-2 and TRBJ2-7, with D tentatively TRBD2 (6 bases). This CDR3 region has 16 residues. CDR1 is LGHNA, CDR2 YNFKEQ, per germline. Trimming cost V 0 bases and J 4 bases, with 16 bases left between them. The CDR3 sequence: CASSQEHGTPAYEQYF. The CDR3 DNA reads TGTGCCAGCAGCCAAGAACACGGGACTCCCGCTTACGAGCAGTACTTC.

V is TRBV11-3 and J is TRBJ2-1; TRBD2 matches 8 bases. V gave up 5 bases and J gave up 8 bases; unmatched junction bases: 14. The CDR3 runs 16 residues. Germline V lookup: CDR1 SGHNT, CDR2 YENEEA. The CDR3 DNA sequence: TGTGCCAGCAGCCCCCGGCGGGGCGGGAGGAGGGATGAGCAGTTCTTC. Residues: CASSPRRGGRRDEQFF.

The V and J genes are TRBV4-1 and TRBJ1-5; a possible D gene is TRBD1 (5 bases). The CDR3 runs 14 residues. Germline CDR1 and CDR2: MGHRA and YSYEKL. The V gene lost 0 bases and the J gene lost 3 bases, with 6 bases spanning the gap. The CDR3 coding sequence is TGCGCCAGCAGCCAAGACAGGGTCAATCAGCCCCAGCATTTT. Translating it yields CASSQDRVNQPQHF.

The chain has TRBV25-1 and TRBJ2-7; D remains ambiguous. The germline CDR1 and CDR2 sequences are MGHDK and SYGVNS. CDR3 length: 13 residues. The V end lost 7 bases, the J end lost 3 bases, and 13 bases lay between the germline ends. CDR3 sequence: CASTPRFLYEQYF. DNA for the CDR3: TGTGCCAGCACCCCGAGGTTTCTCTACGAGCAGTACTTC.

This chain connects TRBV29-1 to TRBJ2-1; 9 bases agree with TRBD2. The CDR3 covers 18 residues. From germline, CDR1 is SQVTM and CDR2 ANQGSEA. Unmatched junction bases numbered 21, after V lost 6 bases and J lost 6 bases. CDR3 sequence: CSVIRAIAGDLRGNEQFF. As DNA, the CDR3 is TGCAGCGTCATCAGGGCGATAGCGGGAGATTTGAGAGGCAATGAGCAGTTCTTC.

CDR3 DNA sequence: TGTGCCAGCAGTTTACAGGGTAGAAGGGGCGAGCAGTTCTTC. Translated, it gives CASSLQGRRGEQFF. The V gene is TRBV27, the J gene TRBJ2-1; possibly TRBD1 for D (5 bases). The CDR3 runs 14 residues. CDR1 and CDR2 (germline): MNHEY, SMNVEV (reference sequence). Between the trimmed V and J ends, which lost 2 bases and 10 bases, there was a span of 15 bases.

The table lists this clone with a count of one. The rearrangement links TRBV28 to TRBJ1-1, with D tentatively TRBD1 (5 bases). Trimming removed 5 bases at V and 11 bases at J, with 12 bases between. CDR3 size: 11 residues. Germline assignment: CDR1 MDHEN and CDR2 SYDVKM. CDR3 sequence reads: CASSADRSAFF. CDR3 DNA sequence: TGTGCCAGCAGTGCTGACAGAAGCGCTTTCTTT. Using reference TRBV28 and TRBJ1-1 for the parts outside the CDR3, the full variable domain is DVKVTQSSRYLVKRTGEKVFLECVQDMDHENMFWYRQDPGLGLRLIYFSYDVKMKEKGDIPEGYSVSREKKERFSLILESASTNQTSMYLCASSADRSAFFGQGTRLTVV.

The chain couples TRBV4-1 to TRBJ2-1, with 12 nucleotides matching TRBD2. CDR3 length equals 16 residues. Germline CDR1 MGHRA, CDR2 YSYEKL. V lost 2 bases and J lost 8; bases outside the gene matches: 7. Here the CDR3 reads CASSQPTSGRGHEQFF. The DNA for the CDR3 is TGCGCCAGCAGCCAACCGACTAGCGGGAGAGGTCATGAGCAGTTCTTC.

This chain uses TRBV7-2 with TRBJ2-7, with TRBD2 matching over 8 bases. J gave up 6 bases and V 5 bases, and 18 bases lay outside the gene matches. This CDR3 is 17 amino acids long. Germline lookup yields CDR1 SGHTA and CDR2 FQGNSA. The CDR3 region is CASSPEQKKLAVPEQYF. The CDR3 nucleotides read TGTGCCAGCAGCCCCGAGCAGAAGAAACTAGCGGTACCCGAGCAGTACTTC. Combining the CDR3 with reference TRBV7-2 and TRBJ2-7 gives the whole variable domain GAGVSQSPSNKVTEKGKDVELRCDPISGHTALYWYRQSLGQGLEFLIYFQGNSAPDKSGLPSDRFSAERTGGSVSTLTIQRTQQEDSAVYLCASSPEQKKLAVPEQYFGPGTRLTVT.

This chain links TRBV7-9 with TRBJ1-1; perhaps TRBD1 as D (5 bases). With 2 bases removed from V and 5 bases from J, the gap between germline ends came to 15 bases. The CDR3 is 15 amino acids. The V gene's germline CDR1 is SEHNR and CDR2 FQNEAQ (reference sequence). CDR3 nucleotides: TGTGCCAGCAGCTTACGCGGGGCGGGTGGAACTGAAGCTTTCTTT. The encoded protein is CASSLRGAGGTEAFF.

This CDR3 reads CASSPGGAIEQETQYF. CDR3 bases: TGTGCCAGCAGCCCGGGGGGGGCGATTGAACAAGAGACCCAGTACTTC. V and J are TRBV11-2 and TRBJ2-5; 8 nucleotides match TRBD2. Germline CDR1 and CDR2: SGHAT and FQNNGV. The V segment lost 5 bases and the J segment 2 bases; nucleotides outside the gene matches: 10. The CDR3 spans 16 residues. The full variable domain, its missing parts supplied by reference TRBV11-2 and TRBJ2-5, is EAGVAQSPRYKIIEKRQSVAFWCNPISGHATLYWYQQILGQGPKLLIQFQNNGVVDDSQLPKDRFSAERLKGVDSTLKIQPAKLEDSAVYLCASSPGGAIEQETQYFGPGTRLLVL.

The CDR3 bases are TGTGCCAGCAGTTTAGAAGGGTGGGGGGGGCGGGAGCTGTTTTTT. Encoded protein: CASSLEGWGGRELFF. This rearrangement joins TRBV27 to TRBJ2-2; possibly TRBD2 for D (7 bases). The CDR3 runs to 15 residues. The V gene's germline CDR1 is MNHEY and CDR2 SMNVEV (reference sequence). The V end was cut by 2 bases, the J end by 9 bases, with 16 bases between.

The chain recombines TRBV5-1 with TRBJ2-3; 8 bases are shared with TRBD2. The CDR3 totals 16 residues. The V gene end was trimmed by 3 bases and the J gene end by 4 bases; junction bases not matched to a gene: 10. Germline V lookup: CDR1 SGHRS, CDR2 YFSETQ. The CDR3 DNA sequence: TGCGCCAGCAGCTCCGTCGTTAGCGGGACATCAGATACGCAGTATTTT. Its protein product is CASSSVVSGTSDTQYF.

The rearrangement links TRBV9 to TRBJ2-1; maybe TRBD1 (5 bases). CDR1 and CDR2 (germline): SGDLS, YYNGEE. This CDR3 contains 13 residues. V dropped 0 bases and J dropped 8 bases, with 9 bases sitting between them. CDR3 in DNA: TGTGCCAGCAGCGTAGGAATCAGGGATGAGCAGTTCTTC. This codes for CASSVGIRDEQFF. Full variable domain (rest looked up from reference TRBV9 and TRBJ2-1): DSGVTQTPKHLITATGQRVTLRCSPRSGDLSVYWYQQSLDQGLQFLIQYYNGEERAKGNILERFSAQQFPDLHSELNLSSLELGDSALYFCASSVGIRDEQFFGPGTRLTVL.